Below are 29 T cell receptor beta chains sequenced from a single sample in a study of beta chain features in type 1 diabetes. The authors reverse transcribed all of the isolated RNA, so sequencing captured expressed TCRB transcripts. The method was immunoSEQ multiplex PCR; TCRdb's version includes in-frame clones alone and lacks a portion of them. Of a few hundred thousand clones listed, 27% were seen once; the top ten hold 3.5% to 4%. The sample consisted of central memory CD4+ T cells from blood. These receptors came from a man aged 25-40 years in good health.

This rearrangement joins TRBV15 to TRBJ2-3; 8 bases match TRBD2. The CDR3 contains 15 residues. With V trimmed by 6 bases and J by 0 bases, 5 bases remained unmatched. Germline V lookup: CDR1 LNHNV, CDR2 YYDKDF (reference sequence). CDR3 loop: CATRRLASSTDTQYF. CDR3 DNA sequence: TGTGCCACCAGACGACTAGCGTCTAGCACAGATACGCAGTATTTT.

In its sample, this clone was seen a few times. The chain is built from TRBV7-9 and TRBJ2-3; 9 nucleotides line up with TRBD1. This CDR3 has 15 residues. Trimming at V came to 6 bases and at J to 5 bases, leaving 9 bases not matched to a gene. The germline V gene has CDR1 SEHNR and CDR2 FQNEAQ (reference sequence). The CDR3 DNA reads TGTGCCAGCAGTTTGGGACAGGGAGTGGGAGATACGCAGTATTTT. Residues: CASSLGQGVGDTQYF.

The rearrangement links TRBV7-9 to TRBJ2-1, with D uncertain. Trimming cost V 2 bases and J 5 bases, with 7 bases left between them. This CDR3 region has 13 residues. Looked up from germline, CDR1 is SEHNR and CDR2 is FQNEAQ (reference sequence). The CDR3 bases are TGTGCCAGCAGCTTAAACATTAACAATGAGCAGTTCTTC. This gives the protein CASSLNINNEQFF.

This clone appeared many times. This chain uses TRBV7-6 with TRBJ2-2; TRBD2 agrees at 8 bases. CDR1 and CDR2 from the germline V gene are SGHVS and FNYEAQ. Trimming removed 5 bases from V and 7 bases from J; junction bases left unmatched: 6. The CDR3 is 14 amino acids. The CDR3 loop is CASSERTSYGELFF. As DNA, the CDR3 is TGTGCCAGCAGCGAGAGGACTAGCTACGGGGAGCTGTTTTTT.

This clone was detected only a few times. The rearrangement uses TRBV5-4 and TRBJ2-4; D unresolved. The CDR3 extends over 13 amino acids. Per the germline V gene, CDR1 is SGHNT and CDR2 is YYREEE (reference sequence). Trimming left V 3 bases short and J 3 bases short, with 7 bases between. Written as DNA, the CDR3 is TGTGCCAGCAGCTCGCTAGACAAAAACATTCAGTACTTC. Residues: CASSSLDKNIQYF.

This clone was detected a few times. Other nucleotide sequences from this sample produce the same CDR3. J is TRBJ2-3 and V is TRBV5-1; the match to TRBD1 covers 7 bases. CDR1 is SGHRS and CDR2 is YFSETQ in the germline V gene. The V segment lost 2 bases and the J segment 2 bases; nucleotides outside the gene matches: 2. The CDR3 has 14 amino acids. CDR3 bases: TGCGCCAGCAGCTTAGGACAGGACACAGATACGCAGTATTTT. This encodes CASSLGQDTDTQYF.

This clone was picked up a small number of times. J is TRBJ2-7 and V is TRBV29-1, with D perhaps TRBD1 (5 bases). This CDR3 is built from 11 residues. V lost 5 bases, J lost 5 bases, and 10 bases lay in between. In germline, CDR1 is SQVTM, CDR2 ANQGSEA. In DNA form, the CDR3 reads TGCAGCGTTACACAGGCTAACGAGCAGTACTTC. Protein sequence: CSVTQANEQYF.

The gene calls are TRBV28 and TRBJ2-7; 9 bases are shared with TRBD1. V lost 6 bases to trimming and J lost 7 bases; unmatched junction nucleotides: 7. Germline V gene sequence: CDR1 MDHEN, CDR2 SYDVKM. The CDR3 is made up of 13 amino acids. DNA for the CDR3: TGTGCCAGCAGCCGGACAGGGGCGTATGAGCAGTACTTC. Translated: CASSRTGAYEQYF.

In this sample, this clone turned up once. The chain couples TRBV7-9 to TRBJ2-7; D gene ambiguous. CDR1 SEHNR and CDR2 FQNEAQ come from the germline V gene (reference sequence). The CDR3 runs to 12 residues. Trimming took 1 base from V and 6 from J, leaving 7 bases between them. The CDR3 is CASSLEGPEQYF. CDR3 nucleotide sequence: TGTGCCAGCAGCTTAGAAGGCCCCGAGCAGTACTTC.

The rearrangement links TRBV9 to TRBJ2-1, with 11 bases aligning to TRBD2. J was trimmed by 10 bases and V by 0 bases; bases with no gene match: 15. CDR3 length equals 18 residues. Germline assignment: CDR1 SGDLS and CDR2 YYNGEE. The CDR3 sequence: CASSVGDSGRVVLREQFF. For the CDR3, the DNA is TGTGCCAGCAGCGTAGGGGATAGCGGGAGGGTGGTTTTGAGGGAGCAGTTCTTC.

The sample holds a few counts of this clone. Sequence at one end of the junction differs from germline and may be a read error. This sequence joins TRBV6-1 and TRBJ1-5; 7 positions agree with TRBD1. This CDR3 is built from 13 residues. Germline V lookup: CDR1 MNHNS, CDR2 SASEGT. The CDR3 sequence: CASRDRGNQPQHF. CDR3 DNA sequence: TGTGCCAGCCGTGACAGGGGCAATCAGCCCCAGCATTTT.

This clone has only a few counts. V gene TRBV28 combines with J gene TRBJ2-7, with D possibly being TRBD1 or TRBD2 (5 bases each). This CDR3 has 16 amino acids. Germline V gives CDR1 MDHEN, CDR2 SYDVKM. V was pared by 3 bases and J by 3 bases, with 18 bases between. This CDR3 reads CASSFSAGTVGYEQYF. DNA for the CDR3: TGTGCCAGCAGTTTTTCTGCCGGGACGGTTGGCTACGAGCAGTACTTC.

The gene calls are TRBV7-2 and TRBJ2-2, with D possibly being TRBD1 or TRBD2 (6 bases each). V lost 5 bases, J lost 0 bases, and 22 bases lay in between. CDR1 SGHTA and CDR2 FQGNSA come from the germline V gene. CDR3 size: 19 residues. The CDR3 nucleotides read TGTGCCAGCAGCCTTAACCGCGGGACACCCAAAGCGAACACCGGGGAGCTGTTTTTT. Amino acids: CASSLNRGTPKANTGELFF.

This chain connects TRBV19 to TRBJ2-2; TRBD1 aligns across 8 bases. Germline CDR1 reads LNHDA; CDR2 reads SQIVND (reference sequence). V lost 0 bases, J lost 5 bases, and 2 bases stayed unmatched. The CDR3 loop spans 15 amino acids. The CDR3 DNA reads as TGTGCCAGTAGTATAGAACACAGGGGGACCGGGGAGCTGTTTTTT. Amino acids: CASSIEHRGTGELFF.

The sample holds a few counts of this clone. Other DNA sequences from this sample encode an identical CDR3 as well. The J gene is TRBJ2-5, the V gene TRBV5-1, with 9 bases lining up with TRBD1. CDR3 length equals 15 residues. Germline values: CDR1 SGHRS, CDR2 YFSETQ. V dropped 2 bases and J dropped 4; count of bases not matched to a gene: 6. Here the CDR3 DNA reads TGCGCCAGCAGCTTCGGGGACAGGGAACGAGAGACCCAGTACTTC. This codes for CASSFGDRERETQYF.

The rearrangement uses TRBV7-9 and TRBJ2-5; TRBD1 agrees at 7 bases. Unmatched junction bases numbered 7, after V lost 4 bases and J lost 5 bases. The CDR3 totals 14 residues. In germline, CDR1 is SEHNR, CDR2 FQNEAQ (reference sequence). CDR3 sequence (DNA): TGTGCCAGCAGCTCGACAGGGATGCGGGAGACCCAGTACTTC. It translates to CASSSTGMRETQYF.

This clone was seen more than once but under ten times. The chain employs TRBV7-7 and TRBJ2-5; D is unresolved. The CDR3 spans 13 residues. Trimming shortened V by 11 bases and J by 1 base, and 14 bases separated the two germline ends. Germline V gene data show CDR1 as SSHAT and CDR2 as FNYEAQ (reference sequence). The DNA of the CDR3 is TGTGCCCTCGGAGCCCCCCTCCAAGAGACCCAGTACTTC. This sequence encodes CALGAPLQETQYF.

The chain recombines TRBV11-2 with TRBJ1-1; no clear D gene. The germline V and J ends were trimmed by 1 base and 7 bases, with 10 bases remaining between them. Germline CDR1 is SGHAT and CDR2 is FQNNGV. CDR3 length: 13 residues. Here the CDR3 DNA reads TGTGCCAGCAGCTTAGGGGGTGGTTATGAAGCTTTCTTT. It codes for CASSLGGGYEAFF.

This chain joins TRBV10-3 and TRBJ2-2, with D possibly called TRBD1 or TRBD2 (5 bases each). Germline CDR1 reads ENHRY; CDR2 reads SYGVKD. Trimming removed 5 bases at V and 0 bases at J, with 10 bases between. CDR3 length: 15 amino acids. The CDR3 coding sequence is TGTGCCATCAGTCCCCGGGGACCGAACACCGGGGAGCTGTTTTTT. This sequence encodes CAISPRGPNTGELFF.

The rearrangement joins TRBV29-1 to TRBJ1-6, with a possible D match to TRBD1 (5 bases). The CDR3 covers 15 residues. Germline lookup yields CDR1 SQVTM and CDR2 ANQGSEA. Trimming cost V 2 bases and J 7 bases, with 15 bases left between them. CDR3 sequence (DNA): TGCAGCGTTGAACGGGAGGACATGAAAAATTCACCCCTCCACTTT. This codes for CSVEREDMKNSPLHF.

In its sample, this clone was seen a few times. CDR3 nucleotide sequence: TGCAGCGTTGGGCAGGCAGTCGATCAGCCCCAGCATTTT. Translated: CSVGQAVDQPQHF. The chain employs TRBV29-1 and TRBJ1-5; D is unclear. V lost 4 bases and J 5 bases, leaving 12 bases between the germline ends. Germline CDR1 SQVTM, CDR2 ANQGSEA. The CDR3 spans 13 residues.

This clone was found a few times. The DNA of the CDR3 is TGTGCCAGCAGAGATGGACAAAGGGAGACCCAGTACTTC. Translating gives CASRDGQRETQYF. The chain recombines TRBV4-2 with TRBJ2-5; perhaps TRBD1 as D (5 bases). Germline V lookup: CDR1 LGHNA, CDR2 YNFKEQ. The CDR3 spans 13 residues. V was shortened by 6 bases and J by 5 bases, with 13 bases between the two germline ends.

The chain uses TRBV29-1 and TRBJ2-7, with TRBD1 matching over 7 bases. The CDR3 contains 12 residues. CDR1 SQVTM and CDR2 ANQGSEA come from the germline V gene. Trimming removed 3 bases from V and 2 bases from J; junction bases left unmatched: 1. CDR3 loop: CSVEGQTYEQYF. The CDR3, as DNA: TGCAGCGTTGAGGGACAGACCTACGAGCAGTACTTC.

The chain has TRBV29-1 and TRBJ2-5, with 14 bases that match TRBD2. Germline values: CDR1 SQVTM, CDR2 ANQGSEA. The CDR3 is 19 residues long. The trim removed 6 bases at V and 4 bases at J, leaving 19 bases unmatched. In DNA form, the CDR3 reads TGCAGCGTCGTTGGAAGGTCCGGGACTAGCGGGAGTTCGGGAGAGACCCAGTACTTC. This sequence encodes CSVVGRSGTSGSSGETQYF.

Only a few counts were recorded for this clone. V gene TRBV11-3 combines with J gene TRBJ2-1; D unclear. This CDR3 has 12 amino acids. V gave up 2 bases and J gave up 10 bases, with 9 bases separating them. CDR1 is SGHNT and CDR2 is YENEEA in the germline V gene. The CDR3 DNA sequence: TGTGCCAGCAGCTTATATGGTACAGAGCAGTTCTTC. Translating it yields CASSLYGTEQFF.

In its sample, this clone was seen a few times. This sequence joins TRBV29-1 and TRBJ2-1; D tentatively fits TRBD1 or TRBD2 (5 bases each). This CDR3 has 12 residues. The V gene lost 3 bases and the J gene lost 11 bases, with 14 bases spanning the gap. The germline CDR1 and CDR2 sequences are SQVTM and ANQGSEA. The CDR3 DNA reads TGCAGCGTTGAGGATGGGGGACCAAAGCAGTTCTTC. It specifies CSVEDGGPKQFF.

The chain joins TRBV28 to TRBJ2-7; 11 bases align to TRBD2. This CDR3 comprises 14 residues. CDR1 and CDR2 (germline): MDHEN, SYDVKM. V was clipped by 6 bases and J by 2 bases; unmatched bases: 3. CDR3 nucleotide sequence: TGTGCCAGCAGCCAACTAGCGGGAGCCTACGAGCAGTACTTC. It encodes CASSQLAGAYEQYF. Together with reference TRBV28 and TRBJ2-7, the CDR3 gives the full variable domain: DVKVTQSSRYLVKRTGEKVFLECVQDMDHENMFWYRQDPGLGLRLIYFSYDVKMKEKGDIPEGYSVSREKKERFSLILESASTNQTSMYLCASSQLAGAYEQYFGPGTRLTVT.

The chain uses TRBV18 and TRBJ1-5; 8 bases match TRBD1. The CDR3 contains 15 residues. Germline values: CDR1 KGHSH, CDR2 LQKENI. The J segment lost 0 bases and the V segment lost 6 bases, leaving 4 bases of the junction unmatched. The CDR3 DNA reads TGTGCCAGCTCGAAGGACAGGGATAGCAATCAGCCCCAGCATTTT. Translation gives CASSKDRDSNQPQHF.

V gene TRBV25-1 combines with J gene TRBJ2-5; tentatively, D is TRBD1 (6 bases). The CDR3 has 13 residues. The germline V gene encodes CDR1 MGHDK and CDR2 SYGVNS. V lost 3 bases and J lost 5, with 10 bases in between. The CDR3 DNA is TGTGCCAGCAGTGACAGGGGAAGGGAGACCCAGTACTTC. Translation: CASSDRGRETQYF.